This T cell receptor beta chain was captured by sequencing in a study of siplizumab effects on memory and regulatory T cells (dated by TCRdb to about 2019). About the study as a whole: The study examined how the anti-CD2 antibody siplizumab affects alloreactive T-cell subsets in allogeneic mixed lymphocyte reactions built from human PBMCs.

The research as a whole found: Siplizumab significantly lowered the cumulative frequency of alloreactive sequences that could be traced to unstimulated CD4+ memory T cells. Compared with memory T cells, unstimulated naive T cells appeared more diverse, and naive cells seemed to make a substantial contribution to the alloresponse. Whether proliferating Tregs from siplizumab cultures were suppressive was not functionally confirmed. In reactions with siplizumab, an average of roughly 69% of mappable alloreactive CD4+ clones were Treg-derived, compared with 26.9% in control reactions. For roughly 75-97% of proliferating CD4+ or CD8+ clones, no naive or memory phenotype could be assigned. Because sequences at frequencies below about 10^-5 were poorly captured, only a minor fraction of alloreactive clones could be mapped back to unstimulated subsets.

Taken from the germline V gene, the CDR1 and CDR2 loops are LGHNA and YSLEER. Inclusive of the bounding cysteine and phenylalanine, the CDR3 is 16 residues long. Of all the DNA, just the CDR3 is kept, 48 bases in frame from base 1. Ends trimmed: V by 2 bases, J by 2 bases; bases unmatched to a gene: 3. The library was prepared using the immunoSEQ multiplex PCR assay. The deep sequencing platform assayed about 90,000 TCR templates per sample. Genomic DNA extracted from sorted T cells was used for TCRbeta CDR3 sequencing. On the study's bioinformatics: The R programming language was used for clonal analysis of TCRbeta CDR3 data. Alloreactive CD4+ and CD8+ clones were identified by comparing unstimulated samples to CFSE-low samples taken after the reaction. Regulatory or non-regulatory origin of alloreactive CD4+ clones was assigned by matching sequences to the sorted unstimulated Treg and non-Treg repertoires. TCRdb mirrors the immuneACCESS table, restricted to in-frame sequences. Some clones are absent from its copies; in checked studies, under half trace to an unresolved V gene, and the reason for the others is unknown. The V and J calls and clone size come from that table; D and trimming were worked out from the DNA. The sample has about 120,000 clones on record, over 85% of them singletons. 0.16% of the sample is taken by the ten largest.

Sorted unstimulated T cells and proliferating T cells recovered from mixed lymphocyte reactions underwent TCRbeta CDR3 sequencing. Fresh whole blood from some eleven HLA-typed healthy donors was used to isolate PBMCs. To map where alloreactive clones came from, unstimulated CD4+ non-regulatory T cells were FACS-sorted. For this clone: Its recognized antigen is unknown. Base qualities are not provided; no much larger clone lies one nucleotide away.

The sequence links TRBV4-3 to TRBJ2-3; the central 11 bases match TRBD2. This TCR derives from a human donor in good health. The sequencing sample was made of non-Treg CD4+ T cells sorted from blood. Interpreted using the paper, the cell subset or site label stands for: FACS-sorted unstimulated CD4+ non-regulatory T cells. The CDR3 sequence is CASSQSSGGLTDTQYF. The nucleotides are TGCGCCAGCAGCCAATCTAGCGGGGGGCTCACAGATACGCAGTATTTT.